Listed below are T cell receptor beta chains from one sample, sequenced in a study of T cell responses to AZD1222 COVID-19 vaccine. The repertoire was sequenced with immunoSEQ multiplex PCR; TCRdb's copy has only in-frame clones and lacks some. The sample lists over 100,000 clones; roughly 85% were seen once. Sequencing used peripheral blood, obtained 28 days after the second dose of the MenACWY control vaccine. All receptors come from an adult who received the MenACWY meningococcal vaccine as a control. Both conserved end residues are part of each CDR3. D genes are given only for firm matches. Only some rows state a clone size, as once, few, many or a class for expanded clones.

J | size | V | D | length | DNA | CDR3
TRBJ1-6 | . | TRBV3-1/TRBV3-2 | . | 16 | TGTGCCAGCAGCTTTGGACAGCCGCTCCACGCAGCCCCCCTCCACTTT | CASSFGQPLHAAPLHF
TRBJ1-2 | . | TRBV29-1 | TRBD1 | 14 | TGCAGCGTTGTTGGGGACAGGGAGGGGTATGGCTACACCTTC | CSVVGDREGYGYTF
TRBJ1-2 | once | TRBV24-1 | . | 14 | TGTGCCACCAGTGATCCTGGGCAGGGCCATGGCTACACCTTC | CATSDPGQGHGYTF
TRBJ1-5 | . | TRBV4-1 | TRBD1 | 18 | TGCGCCAGCAGCCAAGATATCCGGACAGGGCTCCGTAGGGAGCCCCAGCATTTT | CASSQDIRTGLRREPQHF
TRBJ2-1 | . | TRBV6-4 | TRBD2 | 15 | TGTGCCAGCACCCGGATAGCGGGGGACTACAATGAGCAGTTCTTC | CASTRIAGDYNEQFF
TRBJ1-2 | . | TRBV4-1 | . | 17 | TGCGCCAGCAGCCAAGTCCCCAGTTTAGGATCTAACTATGGCTACACCTTC | CASSQVPSLGSNYGYTF
TRBJ2-3 | . | TRBV7-9 | TRBD2 | 16 | TGTGCCAGCAGCCTATCGGTGGGACTAGCGGGAGATACGCAGTATTTT | CASSLSVGLAGDTQYF
TRBJ1-4 | . | TRBV27 | TRBD1 | 14 | TGTGCCAGCGGACAGGGACGGTTGAGTGAAAAACTGTTTTTT | CASGQGRLSEKLFF
TRBJ1-2 | . | TRBV28 | . | 13 | TGTGCCAGCAGTTTAATGACGGCATATGGCTACACCTTC | CASSLMTAYGYTF
TRBJ1-6 | . | TRBV7-8 | . | 17 | TGTGCCAGCAGCTTCCCCCGGACGAGTAATTTTAATTCACCCCTCCACTTT | CASSFPRTSNFNSPLHF
TRBJ1-1 | once | TRBV12-5 | . | 15 | TGTGCTAGTGGTTTGTTAGGGGCTCGCAACACTGAAGCTTTCTTT | CASGLLGARNTEAFF
TRBJ1-1 | . | TRBV5-1 | TRBD1 | 13 | TGCGCCAGCAGCAGGGGACAGACAAATGAGGCTTTCTTT | CASSRGQTNEAFF
TRBJ1-1 | . | TRBV18 | . | 14 | TGTGCCAGCTCTCCAAACGACAGGAACACTGAAGCTTTCTTT | CASSPNDRNTEAFF
TRBJ2-7 | . | TRBV5-4 | . | 15 | TGTGCCAGCAGCTTGGAGATCAGGGATACGGGCGAGCAGTACTTC | CASSLEIRDTGEQYF
TRBJ2-2 | . | TRBV6-5 | . | 14 | TGTGCCAGCAAATGGGGAGGGAACACCGGGGAGCTGTTTTTT | CASKWGGNTGELFF
TRBJ2-1 | . | TRBV2 | . | 14 | TGTGCCAGCAGACCCGGGTCGGAGTCCAATGAGCAGTTCTTC | CASRPGSESNEQFF
TRBJ2-7 | . | TRBV7-2 | . | 15 | TGTGCCAGCAGCCGTAGGGCGGATCGGTCCTACGAGCAGTACTTC | CASSRRADRSYEQYF